This TCR beta chain was identified during a study of T cell responses to AZD1222 COVID-19 vaccine. The V gene lost 1 base and the J gene lost 4 bases, with 10 bases spanning the gap. Germline CDR1 reads SGHRS; CDR2 reads YFSETQ. The CDR3 spans 14 residues. A note on this clone: Its cognate antigen is unknown.

Study outcomes and limitations: Clonal diversity was possibly underestimated, and the donors were mostly white British, with more females. Close to half of all spike-specific TCRs reportedly target regions of the variants that are unmutated. Among those given AZD1222, only 6 or 7 were seropositive at baseline.

It was second doses at about 4 or about 12 weeks that were pooled. Generated by immunoSEQ multiplex PCR, the TCRdb table keeps only in-frame clones and is missing some. The sample contains 110,000 or so clones, 89% of which appear only once. The clonotype was recovered from an adult who received the AZD1222 COVID-19 vaccine. The starting material was peripheral blood, obtained 28 days after the second AZD1222 dose. J is TRBJ2-3 and V is TRBV5-1, with D perhaps matching TRBD1 (6 bases). In DNA form, the CDR3 reads TGCGCCAGCAGCTTGAGGGGGAGTCCAGATACGCAGTATTTT. Translated: CASSLRGSPDTQYF.